These 3 T cell receptor beta chains originate from one sample sequenced in a study of graft-versus-host responses after intestinal transplantation. These receptors have no known antigen. Some clones are missing from TCRdb's copy, which holds only in-frame ones; the method was immunoSEQ multiplex PCR. The sample records roughly 80,000 clones, roughly 84% being singletons. The sample here was unstimulated CD8+ T cells sorted from spleen or lymph node cells, taken before transplant. The receptors here all came from a human donor who was the organ donor for an intestinal transplant.

The chain links TRBV7-8 to TRBJ2-7; 8 nucleotides agree with TRBD2. J lost 5 bases, V lost 5 bases, and 5 bases had no gene match. CDR3 length: 13 amino acids. Germline CDR1 is SGHVS and CDR2 is FQNEAQ. In nucleotides, the CDR3 is TGTGCCAGCAGCATTGGACTAGCTAACGAGCAGTACTTC. It encodes CASSIGLANEQYF.

This chain connects TRBV9 to TRBJ2-3; weak D call: TRBD2 (5 bases). This CDR3 is built from 15 residues. Trimming left V 1 base short and J 5 bases short, with 14 bases between. Germline CDR1 and CDR2: SGDLS and YYNGEE. The CDR3 DNA reads TGTGCCAGCAGCGTAACGGAGCGGTTAAGAGATACGCAGTATTTT. It codes for CASSVTERLRDTQYF.

The gene calls are TRBV5-1 and TRBJ2-5, with no clear D. The V gene lost 1 base and the J gene lost 5 bases, with 18 bases spanning the gap. The CDR3 totals 16 residues. Germline V lookup: CDR1 SGHRS, CDR2 YFSETQ. The CDR3 DNA reads as TGCGCCAGCAGCTTGACTGAGTCGTCTTCCCACGAGACCCAGTACTTC. Translated: CASSLTESSSHETQYF.